These 17 T cell receptor beta chains came from one sample sequenced in a study of identifying expanded T cells in peripheral blood. Data came from immunoSEQ multiplex PCR; TCRdb stores just in-frame clones and leaves some out. Altogether tens of thousands of clones are present, 89% being singletons, with the ten largest covering 2.8%. Sample: blood. These receptors all come from a person aged 18-69 years in good health.

The chain carries TRBV23-1 and TRBJ1-2; weak D call: TRBD1 (5 bases). TRBV23-1 is designated an ORF whose function remains uncertain. CDR3 length equals 14 residues. V lost 9 bases and J 1 base, leaving 15 bases between the germline ends. This chain's CDR3 is CARTQRTFNYGYTF. In DNA, the CDR3 is TGCGCCAGGACCCAGAGGACATTTAACTATGGCTACACCTTC.

The chain employs TRBV29-1 and TRBJ2-3; D remains ambiguous. This CDR3 comprises 14 residues. V lost 8 bases to trimming and J lost 0 bases, with 15 bases between them. The V gene's germline CDR1 is SQVTM and CDR2 ANQGSEA. In DNA form, the CDR3 reads TGCAGCATCTTACAGTCACTTAGCACAGATACGCAGTATTTT. Translating it yields CSILQSLSTDTQYF.

The chain carries TRBV18 and TRBJ1-6, with 11 bases matching TRBD1. CDR3 length: 18 residues. Trimming cost V 3 bases and J 7 bases; bases outside gene matches: 11. The germline CDR1 and CDR2 sequences are KGHSH and LQKENI. CDR3 DNA sequence: TGTGCCAGCTCACCCTTACCCCGGACAGGGGGCGACAATTCACCCCTCCACTTT. It specifies CASSPLPRTGGDNSPLHF.

The rearrangement links TRBV7-2 to TRBJ2-1, with 14 nucleotides matching TRBD2. Germline V CDR1 and CDR2: SGHTA, FQGNSA. Trimming cost V 5 bases and J 10 bases; bases outside gene matches: 7. CDR3 length equals 15 residues. CDR3 sequence (DNA): TGTGCCAGCAGCCTTGCGGGACTAGCGGGAGAGGAGCAGTTCTTC. Translated: CASSLAGLAGEEQFF.

The chain is built from TRBV11-2 and TRBJ2-3, with a weak D call TRBD1 (5 bases). V gave up 7 bases and J gave up 3 bases, with 20 bases separating them. The CDR3 covers 16 residues. Germline CDR1 reads SGHAT; CDR2 reads FQNNGV. The CDR3 DNA reads TGTGCCAGCATCCCAAGGGTGGGGCAGGGAACAGATACGCAGTATTTT. Protein sequence: CASIPRVGQGTDTQYF.

The chain employs TRBV18 and TRBJ2-2, with a tentative D call TRBD1 (5 bases). Germline CDR1 KGHSH, CDR2 LQKENI. Trimming took off 2 bases at V and 3 bases at J, with 13 bases between the two ends. CDR3 size: 16 residues. CDR3 sequence (DNA): TGTGCCAGCTCACCAGGGGCAGCCGCCCACACCGGGGAGCTGTTTTTT. This encodes CASSPGAAAHTGELFF.

This clone has just one count. This chain uses TRBV19 with TRBJ2-1, with 7 bases fitting TRBD2. V was clipped by 6 bases and J by 15 bases; unmatched bases: 11. The V gene's germline CDR1 is LNHDA and CDR2 SQIVND (reference sequence). The CDR3 is 12 residues long. For the CDR3, the DNA is TGTGCCAGTAGCGCCTCGGCGGGAGTGAGGTTCTTC. Protein sequence: CASSASAGVRFF.

The chain couples TRBV6-1 to TRBJ2-7; weak D call: TRBD1 (5 bases). The CDR3 has 14 residues. Deletions cut 9 bases from V and 0 bases from J, with 15 bases between. Germline-derived CDR1 and CDR2 are MNHNS and SASEGT. CDR3 loop: CASLIRGGSYEQYF. CDR3 in DNA: TGTGCCAGTCTGATTAGGGGTGGCTCCTACGAGCAGTACTTC.

The V and J genes are TRBV11-2 and TRBJ2-1, with TRBD2 matching 12 bases. Germline values: CDR1 SGHAT, CDR2 FQNNGV. This CDR3 has 15 amino acids. Germline trimming cut 8 bases from V and 6 bases from J; bases unmatched to any gene: 8. The CDR3 bases are TGTGCCAGCGTCCGGCTAGCGGGGGGGGGCAATGAGCAGTTCTTC. This encodes CASVRLAGGGNEQFF.

The rearrangement joins TRBV18 to TRBJ2-6, with 8 bases matching TRBD1. With V trimmed by 1 base and J by 3 bases, 5 bases remained unmatched. CDR1 KGHSH and CDR2 LQKENI come from the germline V gene. There are 17 residues in the CDR3. The CDR3 protein is CASSPRTGGYGANVLTF. CDR3 coding DNA: TGTGCCAGCTCACCACGAACAGGGGGATATGGGGCCAACGTCCTGACTTTC.

This chain joins TRBV7-8 and TRBJ1-2; D possibly corresponds to TRBD1 (5 bases). The CDR3 extends over 17 amino acids. The germline V gene has CDR1 SGHVS and CDR2 FQNEAQ. Trimming removed 1 base at V and 2 bases at J, with 17 bases between. The CDR3 bases are TGTGCCAGCAGCTTAGGAAACAGGCCCTTGGAGAACTATGGCTACACCTTC. Translation gives CASSLGNRPLENYGYTF.

The chain couples TRBV28 to TRBJ2-1; TRBD2 agrees at 8 bases. The CDR3 totals 14 residues. J lost 8 bases, V lost 6 bases, and 9 bases had no gene match. Germline CDR1 is MDHEN and CDR2 is SYDVKM. CDR3 in DNA: TGTGCCAGCAGGACCCCCAGCGGGGGATATGAGCAGTTCTTC. It yields the protein CASRTPSGGYEQFF.

This rearrangement joins TRBV4-1 to TRBJ2-4; D ambiguous. From germline, CDR1 is MGHRA and CDR2 YSYEKL. Trimming removed 0 bases at V and 8 bases at J, with 14 bases between. The CDR3 extends over 15 amino acids. The CDR3 sequence is CASSQEPYATDIQYF. CDR3 coding DNA: TGCGCCAGCAGCCAAGAGCCCTACGCCACTGACATTCAGTACTTC.

The chain is built from TRBV9 and TRBJ2-2, with D hard to call. Looked up from germline, CDR1 is SGDLS and CDR2 is YYNGEE. This CDR3 has 15 amino acids. The V gene lost 0 bases and the J gene lost 3 bases, with 9 bases spanning the gap. The CDR3 reads CASSVALDYTGELFF. The CDR3 coding sequence is TGTGCCAGCAGCGTAGCTCTTGACTACACCGGGGAGCTGTTTTTT.

The V gene is TRBV6-1, the J gene TRBJ2-7, with TRBD1 matching 9 bases. Germline CDR1 and CDR2: MNHNS and SASEGT. The CDR3 spans 14 residues. Losses at the gene ends were 6 bases for V and 0 bases for J; bases not matched to a gene: 3. The CDR3, as DNA: TGTGCCAGCAGCCGGGACAGGGTCTCCTACGAGCAGTACTTC. It is translated as CASSRDRVSYEQYF.

The J gene is TRBJ2-5, the V gene TRBV27, with D unresolved. Germline-derived CDR1 and CDR2 are MNHEY and SMNVEV (reference sequence). The CDR3 is made up of 14 amino acids. The ends were cut back, 1 base at V and 2 bases at J, with 8 bases in the middle. The CDR3 region is CASSLWSDQETQYF. CDR3 in DNA: TGTGCCAGCAGTTTATGGTCGGATCAAGAGACCCAGTACTTC.

As to this clone: The sample has other DNA sequences that encode this CDR3 too. V usage is TRBV5-6 and J usage is TRBJ2-5, with 8 bases lining up with TRBD1. Germline V gene data show CDR1 as SGHDT and CDR2 as YYEEEE. CDR3 length equals 15 residues. After removal of 1 base from V and 4 bases from J, the junction contained 6 bases not matched to a gene. The CDR3 nucleotides are TGTGCCAGCAGCTTGCCTACAGGGGGAGGAGAGACCCAGTACTTC. It yields the protein CASSLPTGGGETQYF.